This T cell receptor (beta chain) was obtained from a study of blood T cells in healthy people across ages. Combining a sample-barcoded 5' primer with a J-beta primer mix, a second PCR ran for about 7 to 12 cycles. TCRdb re-derived calls from the 5' RACE reads in MiXCR, one entry per CDR3 protein. The table records about 780,000 distinct CDR3 sequences, more than 25% of them present only once. CDR1 is LNHNV and CDR2 is YYDKDF in the germline V gene (reference sequence). CDR3 length: 16 residues. The trim removed 1 base at V and 4 bases at J, leaving 2 bases unmatched. In addition, the sample was reused for a study of T cells of mothers and their children.

The receptor comes from a boy younger than 18 in good health. The gene calls are TRBV15 and TRBJ2-1; 12 bases are shared with TRBD2. Sequenced sample: blood. This chain's CDR3 is CATSRASGGEYNEQFF. The CDR3 DNA sequence: TGTGCCACCAGCAGAGCTAGCGGGGGGGAGTACAATGAGCAGTTCTTC.